The source of this T cell receptor beta chain is a study of T cells in Graves' hyperthyroidism and ophthalmopathy. In this sample, this clonotype turned up many times. Template material for amplifying TCR beta CDR3 regions consisted of RNA transcripts. A set of HTBI primers served as the primers for a first-round RT-PCR of the TCR CDR3. TCRdb re-called the multiplex PCR reads with MiXCR, one entry per CDR3 protein. The data contain some 300,000 distinct CDR3 sequences, roughly 17% of them seen just once; the ten biggest clones take up roughly 31%. V was pared by 2 bases and J by 0 bases, with 6 bases between. The CDR3 runs to 14 residues. Germline-derived CDR1 and CDR2 are MRHNA and SNTAGT. Participants, patients aged 18 to 65, had newly diagnosed hyperthyroidism with a duration under 2 months. Uncontrolled infection, other autoimmune disease, pregnancy or lactation led to exclusion.

The V and J genes are TRBV6-4 and TRBJ2-3, with D perhaps TRBD2 (5 bases). Sequencing was done on a sample of blood. The sequence came from a man aged 25 to 40 with Graves' hyperthyroidism. The CDR3 region is CASSDGGSTDTQYF. Here the CDR3 DNA reads TGTGCCAGCAGTGACGGCGGGAGCACAGATACGCAGTATTTT.